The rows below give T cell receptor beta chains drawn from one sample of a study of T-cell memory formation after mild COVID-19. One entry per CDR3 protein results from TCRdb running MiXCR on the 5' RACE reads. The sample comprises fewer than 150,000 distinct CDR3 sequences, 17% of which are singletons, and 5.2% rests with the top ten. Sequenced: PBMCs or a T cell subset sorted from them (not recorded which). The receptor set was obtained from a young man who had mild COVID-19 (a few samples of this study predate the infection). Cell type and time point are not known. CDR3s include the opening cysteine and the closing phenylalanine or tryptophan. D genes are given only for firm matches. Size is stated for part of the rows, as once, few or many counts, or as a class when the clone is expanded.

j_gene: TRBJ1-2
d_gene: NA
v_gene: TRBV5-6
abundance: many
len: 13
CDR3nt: TGTGCCAGCAGCAGACGGCCGGGCTATGGCTACACCTTC
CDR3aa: CASSRRPGYGYTF

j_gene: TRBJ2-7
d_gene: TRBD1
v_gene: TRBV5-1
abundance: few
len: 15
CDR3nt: TGCGCCAGCAGCTTGCAAGGGACAGAGTTTTACGAGCAGTACTTC
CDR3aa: CASSLQGTEFYEQYF

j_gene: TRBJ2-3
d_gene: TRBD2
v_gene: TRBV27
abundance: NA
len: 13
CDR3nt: TGTGCCAGCGGGCGGGGGGGCACAGATACGCAGTATTTT
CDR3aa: CASGRGGTDTQYF

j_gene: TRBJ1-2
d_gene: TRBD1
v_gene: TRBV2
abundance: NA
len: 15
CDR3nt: TGTGCCAGCAGTGAAACGACAGGGGGCTTCTATGGCTACACCTTC
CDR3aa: CASSETTGGFYGYTF

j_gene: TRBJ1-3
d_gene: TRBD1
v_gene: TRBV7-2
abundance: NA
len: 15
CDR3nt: TGTGCCAGCAGCCTGACAGGGGAGTCCGGAAACACCATATATTTT
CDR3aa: CASSLTGESGNTIYF

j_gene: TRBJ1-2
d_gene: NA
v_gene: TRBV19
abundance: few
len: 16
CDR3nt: TGTGCCAGTAGTATAGTCGGGACCTGGCAGGGAGATGGCTACACCTTC
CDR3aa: CASSIVGTWQGDGYTF

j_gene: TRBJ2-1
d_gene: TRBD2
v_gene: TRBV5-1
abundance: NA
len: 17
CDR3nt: TGCGCCAGCAGCTGGGGTCCCGCGGGGGGGCCCGGGGATGAGCAGTTCTTC
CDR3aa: CASSWGPAGGPGDEQFF

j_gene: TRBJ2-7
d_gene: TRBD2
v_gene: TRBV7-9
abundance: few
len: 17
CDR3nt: TGTGCCAGCAGCCCAGGATTTAGCGGGGGTTCCTCCTACGAGCAGTACTTC
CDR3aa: CASSPGFSGGSSYEQYF

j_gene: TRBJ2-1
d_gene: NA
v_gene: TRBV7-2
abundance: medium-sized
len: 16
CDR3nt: TGTGCCAGCAGCTCGAATATGTGGGGAGGATACAATGAGCAGTTCTTC
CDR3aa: CASSSNMWGGYNEQFF

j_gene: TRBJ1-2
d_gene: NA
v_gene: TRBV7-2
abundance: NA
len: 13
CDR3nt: TGTGCCAGCAGCATGCGGGGGTACTATGGCTACACCTTC
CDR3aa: CASSMRGYYGYTF

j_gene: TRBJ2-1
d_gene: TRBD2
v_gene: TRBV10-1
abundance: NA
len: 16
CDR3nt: TGCGCCAGCAGTTTTAGCGGGGGAAGCTCCTACAATGAGCAGTTCTTC
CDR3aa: CASSFSGGSSYNEQFF

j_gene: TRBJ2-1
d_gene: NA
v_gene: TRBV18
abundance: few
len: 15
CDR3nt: TGTGCCAGCTCAGAGGGACCCAGCTCCTACAATGAGCAGTTCTTC
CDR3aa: CASSEGPSSYNEQFF

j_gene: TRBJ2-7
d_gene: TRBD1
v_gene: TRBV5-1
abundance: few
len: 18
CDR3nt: TGCGCCAGCAGCCTATCCTATAATACAGGGGGCTTCACCTACGAGCAGTACTTC
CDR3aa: CASSLSYNTGGFTYEQYF

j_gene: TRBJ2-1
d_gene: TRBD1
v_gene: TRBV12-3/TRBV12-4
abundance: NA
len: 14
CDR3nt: TGTGCCAGTTGTCCGGGACAGGGGTACAATGAGCAGTTCTTC
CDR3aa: CASCPGQGYNEQFF

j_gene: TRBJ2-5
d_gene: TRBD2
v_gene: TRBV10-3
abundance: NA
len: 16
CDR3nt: TGTGCCATCAGCCGACCCCCCGGGACTAGCGAAGAGACCCAGTACTTC
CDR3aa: CAISRPPGTSEETQYF

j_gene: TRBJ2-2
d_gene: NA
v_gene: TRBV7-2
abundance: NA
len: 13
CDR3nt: TGTGCCACCAGTCGGGCACCCACCGGGGAGCTGTTTTTT
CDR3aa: CATSRAPTGELFF

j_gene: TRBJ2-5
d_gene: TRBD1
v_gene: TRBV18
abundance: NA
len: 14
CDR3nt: TGTGCCAGCTCCCTCTTGGACAGGGGAGAGACCCAGTACTTC
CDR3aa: CASSLLDRGETQYF

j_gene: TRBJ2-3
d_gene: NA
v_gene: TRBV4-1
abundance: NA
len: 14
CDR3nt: TGCGCCAGCAGCCAGGGGACTAGCACAGATACGCAGTATTTT
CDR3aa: CASSQGTSTDTQYF

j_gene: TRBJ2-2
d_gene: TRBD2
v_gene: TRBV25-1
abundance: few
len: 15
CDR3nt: TGTGCCAGCAGTGATGGGAGCGGGGACACCGGGGAGCTGTTTTTT
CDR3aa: CASSDGSGDTGELFF

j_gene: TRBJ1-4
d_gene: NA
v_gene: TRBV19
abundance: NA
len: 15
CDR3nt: TGTGCCAGTACCAGAGGAACAGCAACTAATGAAAAACTGTTTTTT
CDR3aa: CASTRGTATNEKLFF

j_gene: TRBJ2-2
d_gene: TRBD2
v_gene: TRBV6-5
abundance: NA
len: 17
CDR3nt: TGTGCCAGCAGTTCTCAAGCGGGGGGTCTGAACACCGGGGAGCTGTTTTTT
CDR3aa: CASSSQAGGLNTGELFF

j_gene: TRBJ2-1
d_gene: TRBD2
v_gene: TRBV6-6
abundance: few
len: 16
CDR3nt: TGTGCCAGCAGTTGGCGCGGGGGGGCCGGGCGGTATGAGCAGTTCTTC
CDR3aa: CASSWRGGAGRYEQFF

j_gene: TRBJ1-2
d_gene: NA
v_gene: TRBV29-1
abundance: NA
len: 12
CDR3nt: TGCAGCGTTGTTCCAGGGGTCTATGGCTACACCTTC
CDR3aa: CSVVPGVYGYTF

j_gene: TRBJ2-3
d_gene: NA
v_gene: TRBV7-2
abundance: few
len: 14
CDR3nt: TGTGCCAGCAGCTTAGGCGGGCTGCGGGATACGCAGTATTTT
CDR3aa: CASSLGGLRDTQYF

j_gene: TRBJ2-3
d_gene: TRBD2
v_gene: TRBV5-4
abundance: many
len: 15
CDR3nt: TGTGCCAGCAGCGCCGGGACTAGCGGGGGTAATACGCAGTATTTT
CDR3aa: CASSAGTSGGNTQYF

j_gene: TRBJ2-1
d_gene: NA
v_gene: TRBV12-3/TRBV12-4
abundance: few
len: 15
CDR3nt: TGTGCCAGCAGGCCCCGGGGGAGCTCCTACAATGAGCAGTTCTTC
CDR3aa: CASRPRGSSYNEQFF

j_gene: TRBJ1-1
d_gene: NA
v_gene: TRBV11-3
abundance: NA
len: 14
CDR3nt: TGTGCCAGCAGCGAAGTAACAGGGTACGCTGAAGCTTTCTTT
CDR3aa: CASSEVTGYAEAFF

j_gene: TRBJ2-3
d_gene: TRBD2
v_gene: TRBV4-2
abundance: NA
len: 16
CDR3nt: TGTGCCAGCAGCCATACTAGCGGGGGGAGCACAGATACGCAGTATTTT
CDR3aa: CASSHTSGGSTDTQYF

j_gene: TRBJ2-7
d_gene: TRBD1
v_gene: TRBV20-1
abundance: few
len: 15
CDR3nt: TGCAGTGCTAGAGAGGAGGGACAGGGAGTTTCCGAGCAGTACTTC
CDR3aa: CSAREEGQGVSEQYF

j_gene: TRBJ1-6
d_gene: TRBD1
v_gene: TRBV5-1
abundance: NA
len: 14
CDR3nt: TGCGCCAGCAGCCAACAGGGGGCAGGTTCACCCCTCCACTTT
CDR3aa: CASSQQGAGSPLHF

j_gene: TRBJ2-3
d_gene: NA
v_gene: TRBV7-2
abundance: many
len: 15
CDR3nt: TGTGCCAGCAGCTTAGACGGACAGTCCCCAGATACGCAGTATTTT
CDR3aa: CASSLDGQSPDTQYF

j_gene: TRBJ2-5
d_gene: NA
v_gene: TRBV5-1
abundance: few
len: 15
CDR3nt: TGCGCCAGCAGCTCCAGTCACATACACCAAGAGACCCAGTACTTC
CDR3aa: CASSSSHIHQETQYF

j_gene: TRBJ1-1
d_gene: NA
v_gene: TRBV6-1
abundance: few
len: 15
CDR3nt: TGTGCCAGCCATTACGGACGGGCTATGAACACTGAAGCTTTCTTT
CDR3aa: CASHYGRAMNTEAFF

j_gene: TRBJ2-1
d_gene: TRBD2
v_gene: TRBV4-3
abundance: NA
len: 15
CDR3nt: TGCGCCAGCAGCCAAGGGTTGACTAGCTCCAATGAGCAGTTCTTC
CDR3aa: CASSQGLTSSNEQFF

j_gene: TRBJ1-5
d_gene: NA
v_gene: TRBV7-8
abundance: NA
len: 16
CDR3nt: TGTGCCAGAAGCTTAGATTGGGGGGCAAGCAATCAGCCCCAGCATTTT
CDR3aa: CARSLDWGASNQPQHF

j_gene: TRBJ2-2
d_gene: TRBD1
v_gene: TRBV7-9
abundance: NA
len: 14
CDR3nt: TGTGCCAGCAGCCGGAGACAGGGCACCGGGGAGCTGTTTTTT
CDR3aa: CASSRRQGTGELFF

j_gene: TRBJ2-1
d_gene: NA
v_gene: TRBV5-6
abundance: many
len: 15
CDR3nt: TGTGCCAGCAGCTTGGTCCGGGGGAACAGCTATGAGCAGTTCTTC
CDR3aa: CASSLVRGNSYEQFF

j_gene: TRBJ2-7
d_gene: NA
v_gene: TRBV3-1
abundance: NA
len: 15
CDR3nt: TGTGCCAGCAGTGTCGGGTTTACAGGGCCCTACGAGCAGTACTTC
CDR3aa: CASSVGFTGPYEQYF

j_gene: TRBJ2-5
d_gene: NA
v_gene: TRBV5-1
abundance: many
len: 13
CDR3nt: TGCGCCAGCAGCTTTCCAGAGGGGCGGGCCCAGTACTTC
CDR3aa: CASSFPEGRAQYF

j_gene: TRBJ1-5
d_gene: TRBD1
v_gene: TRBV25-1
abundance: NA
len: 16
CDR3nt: TGTGCCAGCAGTGAATCCGGGACAGGGCGCAATCAGCCCCAGCATTTT
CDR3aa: CASSESGTGRNQPQHF

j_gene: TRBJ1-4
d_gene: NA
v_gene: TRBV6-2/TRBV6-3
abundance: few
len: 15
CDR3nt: TGTGCCAGCAGTTACCCTTCCCGGGGGGGTGAAAAACTGTTTTTT
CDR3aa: CASSYPSRGGEKLFF

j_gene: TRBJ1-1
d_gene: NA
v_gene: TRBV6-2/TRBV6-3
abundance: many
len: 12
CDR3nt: TGTGCCAGCAGTTCCTCCGGCCGAGGGGCTTTCTTT
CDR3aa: CASSSSGRGAFF

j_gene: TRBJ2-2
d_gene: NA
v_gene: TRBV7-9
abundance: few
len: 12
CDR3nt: TGTGCCAGCAGCTGGACAGCCGGGGAGCTGTTTTTT
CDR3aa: CASSWTAGELFF

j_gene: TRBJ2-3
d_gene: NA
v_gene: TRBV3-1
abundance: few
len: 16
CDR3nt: TGTGCCAGCAGCCAAGATTTGGGCAGGGCCACAGATACGCAGTATTTT
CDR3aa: CASSQDLGRATDTQYF

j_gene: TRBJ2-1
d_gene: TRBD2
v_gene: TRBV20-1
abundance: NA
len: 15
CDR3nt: TGCAGTGCTAGGAGGGGACTAGCGGGGGGGAATGAGCAGTTCTTC
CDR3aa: CSARRGLAGGNEQFF

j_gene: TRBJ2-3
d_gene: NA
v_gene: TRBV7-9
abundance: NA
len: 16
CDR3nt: TGTGCCAGCAGCTCCTCAGGGGGAGGTACTGACGATACGCAGTATTTT
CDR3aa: CASSSSGGGTDDTQYF

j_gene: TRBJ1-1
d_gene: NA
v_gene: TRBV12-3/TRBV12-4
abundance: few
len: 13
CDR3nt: TGTGCCAGCATCCTTAGAGATGTAGCTGAAGCTTTCTTT
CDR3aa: CASILRDVAEAFF